This entry is about one T cell receptor (beta chain). Its specificity is unknown. The repertoire was sequenced with immunoSEQ multiplex PCR; TCRdb's copy has only in-frame clones and lacks some. This table holds 25,000 to 30,000 clones, 82% found once. The data stem from a study of graft-versus-host responses after intestinal transplantation. Whole-study results and caveats: Recipient-marrow GvH clones were detected, some having first appeared in ileum or blood.

CDR3 length equals 17 residues. Trimming cost V 4 bases and J 3 bases; bases outside gene matches: 7. Germline V gene data show CDR1 as SGHRS and CDR2 as YFSETQ. This receptor was identified in a human donor who received an intestinal transplant. V is TRBV5-1 and J is TRBJ2-3; 14 positions match TRBD2. The sample here was unstimulated CD4+ T cells sorted from spleen or lymph node cells, taken before intestinal transplant. This CDR3 reads CASSTGTSGSWTDTQYF. DNA for the CDR3: TGCGCCAGCAGCACCGGGACTAGCGGGAGTTGGACAGATACGCAGTATTTT.